The rows below give T cell receptor beta chains drawn from one sample of a study of PD-L1 blockade in urothelial cancer. The repertoire was sequenced with immunoSEQ multiplex PCR; TCRdb's copy has only in-frame clones and lacks some. The sample lists about 130,000 clones, approximately 88% occurring once. Sequencing was performed on PBMCs, taken around atezolizumab (anti-PD-L1) treatment. Every receptor here comes from a man aged 45-65 years with urothelial cancer. CDR3s include the opening cysteine and the closing phenylalanine or tryptophan. The D gene is left open where the match is weak. A clone size is listed for some rows: how often the clone was seen (once, few, many), or a class if it is expanded.

CDR3 length: 12; V gene: TRBV11-2; clone size: few; J gene: TRBJ1-3; D gene: NA; CDR3 protein: CASSFSRNTIYF; CDR3 DNA: TGTGCCAGCAGCTTCTCTAGAAACACCATATATTTT
CDR3 length: 14; V gene: TRBV2; clone size: few; J gene: TRBJ1-2; D gene: NA; CDR3 protein: CASIYEAYNYGYTF; CDR3 DNA: TGTGCCAGCATTTACGAGGCGTATAACTATGGCTACACCTTC
CDR3 length: 14; V gene: TRBV5-4; clone size: NA; J gene: TRBJ1-5; D gene: TRBD1; CDR3 protein: CASSAGQGDQPQHF; CDR3 DNA: TGTGCCAGCAGCGCGGGACAGGGGGATCAGCCCCAGCATTTT
CDR3 length: 14; V gene: TRBV7-2; clone size: NA; J gene: TRBJ1-4; D gene: TRBD1; CDR3 protein: CASSFGQASEKLFF; CDR3 DNA: TGTGCCAGCAGCTTCGGACAGGCGAGCGAAAAACTGTTTTTT
CDR3 length: 15; V gene: TRBV6-6; clone size: NA; J gene: TRBJ1-1; D gene: TRBD1; CDR3 protein: CASSRADRGSSEAFF; CDR3 DNA: TGTGCCAGCAGTAGAGCGGACAGGGGATCGTCTGAAGCTTTCTTT
CDR3 length: 13; V gene: TRBV15; clone size: once; J gene: TRBJ1-4; D gene: NA; CDR3 protein: CATSRDPGEKLFF; CDR3 DNA: TGTGCCACCAGCAGAGACCCGGGTGAAAAACTGTTTTTT
CDR3 length: 16; V gene: TRBV4-2; clone size: NA; J gene: TRBJ1-4; D gene: NA; CDR3 protein: CASSQASQATNEKLFF; CDR3 DNA: TGTGCCAGCAGCCAAGCGTCTCAGGCAACTAATGAAAAACTGTTTTTT
CDR3 length: 14; V gene: TRBV29-1; clone size: NA; J gene: TRBJ1-1; D gene: TRBD1; CDR3 protein: CSVGGGQTNTEAFF; CDR3 DNA: TGCAGCGTTGGAGGGGGACAGACAAACACTGAAGCTTTCTTT
CDR3 length: 13; V gene: TRBV18; clone size: NA; J gene: TRBJ2-7; D gene: NA; CDR3 protein: CASSEAAAYEQYF; CDR3 DNA: TGTGCCAGCTCAGAGGCAGCAGCCTACGAGCAGTACTTC
CDR3 length: 12; V gene: TRBV6-5; clone size: NA; J gene: TRBJ2-7; D gene: NA; CDR3 protein: CASSSAGSTEYF; CDR3 DNA: TGTGCCAGCAGTTCCGCGGGGAGTACCGAGTACTTC
CDR3 length: 15; V gene: TRBV28; clone size: NA; J gene: TRBJ1-1; D gene: NA; CDR3 protein: CASSLGGEGYTEAFF; CDR3 DNA: TGTGCCAGCAGTTTAGGAGGGGAAGGTTACACTGAAGCTTTCTTT
CDR3 length: 19; V gene: TRBV11-3; clone size: few; J gene: TRBJ2-7; D gene: TRBD2; CDR3 protein: CASSLGGPSITGGEHEQYF; CDR3 DNA: TGTGCCAGCAGCTTAGGTGGACCCTCGATAACGGGAGGAGAGCACGAGCAGTACTTC
CDR3 length: 15; V gene: TRBV7-9; clone size: NA; J gene: TRBJ2-7; D gene: TRBD2; CDR3 protein: CASSLEGGSGYEQYF; CDR3 DNA: TGTGCCAGCAGCTTAGAGGGCGGGAGTGGGTACGAGCAGTACTTC
CDR3 length: 15; V gene: TRBV28; clone size: NA; J gene: TRBJ2-5; D gene: TRBD2; CDR3 protein: CASRLLAGVRETQYF; CDR3 DNA: TGTGCCAGTCGCTTACTAGCGGGAGTACGAGAGACCCAGTACTTC
CDR3 length: 17; V gene: TRBV4-1; clone size: NA; J gene: TRBJ2-3; D gene: TRBD2; CDR3 protein: CASSQDLSGRGVDTQYF; CDR3 DNA: TGCGCCAGCAGCCAAGATCTGAGCGGGAGAGGGGTAGATACGCAGTATTTT
CDR3 length: 14; V gene: TRBV10-2; clone size: few; J gene: TRBJ2-5; D gene: TRBD2; CDR3 protein: CASRDSGRQETQYF; CDR3 DNA: TGCGCCAGCAGGGATAGCGGGAGGCAAGAGACCCAGTACTTC
CDR3 length: 15; V gene: TRBV2; clone size: NA; J gene: TRBJ1-6; D gene: NA; CDR3 protein: CASSVSAQGFSPLHF; CDR3 DNA: TGTGCCAGCAGTGTTTCGGCGCAGGGCTTTTCACCCCTCCACTTT
CDR3 length: 12; V gene: TRBV5-1; clone size: NA; J gene: TRBJ2-7; D gene: TRBD2; CDR3 protein: CASIRSGSSSYF; CDR3 DNA: TGCGCCAGCATTCGGAGCGGGAGTTCCAGTTACTTC